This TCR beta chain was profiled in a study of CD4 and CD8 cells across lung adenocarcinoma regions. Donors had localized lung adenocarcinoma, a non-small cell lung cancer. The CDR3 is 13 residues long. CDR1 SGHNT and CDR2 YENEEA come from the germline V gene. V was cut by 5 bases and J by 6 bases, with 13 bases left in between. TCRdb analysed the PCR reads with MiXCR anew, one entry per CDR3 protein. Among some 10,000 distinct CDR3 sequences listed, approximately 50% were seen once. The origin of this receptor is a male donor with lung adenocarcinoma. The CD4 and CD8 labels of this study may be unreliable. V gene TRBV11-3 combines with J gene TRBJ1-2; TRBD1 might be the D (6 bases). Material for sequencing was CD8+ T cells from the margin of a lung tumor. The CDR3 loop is CASSVQGPDGYTF. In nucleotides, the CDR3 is TGTGCCAGCAGCGTACAGGGCCCGGATGGCTACACCTTC.